This T cell receptor (beta chain) came from a study of cytomegalovirus exposure and HLA in healthy donors. Study observations and caveats: Later analysis reportedly placed an Asian-associated ancestry cluster below the roughly 700-donor mean in N-insertions.

For this clone: Its antigen remains unknown.

Primers included in the PCR were 60 Vbeta and 13 Jbeta primers. Produced via immunoSEQ multiplex PCR; TCRdb's table is partial and in-frame only. The repertoire consists of more than 95,000 clones, with under 80% occurring once and the leading ten covering 13%. Per germline, CDR1 SGHDN and CDR2 FVKESK. This CDR3 has 16 amino acids. Trimming removed 4 bases from V and 4 bases from J; junction bases left unmatched: 8. V usage is TRBV14 and J usage is TRBJ2-3, with TRBD1 identical over 10 bases. The sequenced material came from PBMCs. The source of this sequence is a woman aged 60 to 75 in good health and CMV-seropositive. This CDR3 is CASSLGTGVSADTQYF. Here the CDR3 DNA reads TGTGCCAGCAGCCTAGGGACAGGGGTTTCAGCAGATACGCAGTATTTT. Supplemented by reference TRBV14 and TRBJ2-3, the full variable domain reads EAGVTQFPSHSVIEKGQTVTLRCDPISGHDNLYWYRRVMGKEIKFLLHFVKESKQDESGMPNNRFLAERTGGTYSTLKVQPAELEDSGVYFCASSLGTGVSADTQYFGPGTRLTVL.